This passage covers 20 T cell receptor beta chains from one sample sequenced in a study of tissue T cells after allogeneic stem cell transplantation. Profiling relied on immunoSEQ multiplex PCR, and the TCRdb table lists in-frame clones only, not all of them. The sample yields roughly 50,000 clones, roughly 73% seen once. Input material: sorted cells pooled from one or two spleens. The source is a pool of C57BL/6 mice in good health.

A note on this clone: The gene names given are mouse names. The sequence runs out 1 residue before the end of the CDR3; the remainder is reconstructed from the germline J gene. The chain couples TRBV1 to TRBJ1-3; 8 nucleotides match TRBD1. The junction had 1 base not matched to a gene; V was cut back by 4 bases and J by 2 bases. The CDR3 loop spans 14 amino acids. Germline V gene lookup returns CDR1 NSQYPW and CDR2 LRSPGD (reference sequence). The CDR3 is CTCSGRGPGNTLYF. The covered CDR3 bases are TGCACCTGCAGTGGCAGGGGGCCTGGAAATACGCTCTAT.

Turning to this clone: The gene names here belong to mouse. The CDR3 end falls 1 residue outside the read, so it is completed with the germline J gene. The chain combines TRBV19 with TRBJ1-1; tentatively, D is TRBD1 (5 bases). From germline, CDR1 is FNHDT and CDR2 SITEND (reference sequence). V was cut by 5 bases and J by 3 bases, with 8 bases left in between. The CDR3 spans 12 residues. This CDR3 reads CASRRQYTEVFF. CDR3 DNA (partial): TGTGCCAGCAGACGACAGTACACAGAAGTCTTC.

As for this clone: Gene and germline names: mouse. The CDR3 is cut off 1 residue early in the read; its end comes from the germline J gene. The V gene is TRBV29, the J gene TRBJ1-3; 8 nucleotides agree with TRBD1. Losses at the gene ends were 6 bases for V and 0 bases for J; bases not matched to a gene: 4. Looked up from germline, CDR1 is MSHET and CDR2 is SYDVDS. The CDR3 is 15 residues long. CDR3 bases read: TGTGCTAGCAGGAGACAGGGGAATTCTGGAAATACGCTCTAT. It specifies CASRRQGNSGNTLY. The whole CDR3 region reads CASRRQGNSGNTLYF.

This clone was recorded only once. The gene symbols are mouse symbols. The read terminates 1 residue before the CDR3 end, so the remaining end is supplied by the germline J gene. The chain links TRBV5 to TRBJ1-4, with a weak D call TRBD1 (6 bases). The CDR3 sequence is 16 residues long. Trimming left V 0 bases short and J 1 base short, with 9 bases between. CDR1 is LGHNA and CDR2 is YNLKQL in the germline V gene (reference sequence). The part of the CDR3 DNA that was read is TGTGCCAGCAGCCAAGATAGGGACACTTCCAACGAAAGATTATTT. This sequence encodes CASSQDRDTSNERLF. The whole CDR3 reads CASSQDRDTSNERLFF.

To note about this clone: Mouse gene names apply. The read is 1 residue too short to cover the CDR3 end, so that end is filled in from the germline J gene. The chain employs TRBV5 and TRBJ2-7; 8 bases fit TRBD2. Trimming cost V 4 bases and J 0 bases; bases outside gene matches: 5. The CDR3 loop spans 15 amino acids. Germline V gene data show CDR1 as LGHNA and CDR2 as YNLKQL (reference sequence). Partial CDR3 DNA: TGTGCCAGCAGCCGGGACTGGCTGAGCTCCTATGAACAGTAC. Translation gives CASSRDWLSSYEQY. The whole CDR3 region reads CASSRDWLSSYEQYF.

With regard to this clone: These gene names are mouse names. The sequence runs out 1 residue before the end of the CDR3; the remainder is reconstructed from the germline J gene. The V and J genes are TRBV20 and TRBJ2-5, with D hard to call. The CDR3 has 10 amino acids. Germline-derived CDR1 and CDR2 are GFQATS and STVNSAI. Trimming left V 3 bases short and J 8 bases short, with 6 bases between. The CDR3 region is CGASYVTQYF. CDR3 DNA, as far as it was read: TGTGGTGCTAGTTATGTCACCCAGTAC.

About this clone itself: Germline and genes: mouse. Coverage ceases 1 residue before the CDR3 finishes, and the germline J gene fills in the end. This chain links TRBV5 with TRBJ1-4; 9 bases match TRBD1. Germline CDR1 and CDR2: LGHNA and YNLKQL (reference sequence). The trim removed 4 bases at V and 7 bases at J, leaving 4 bases unmatched. The CDR3 spans 14 residues. The chain's CDR3 is CASSLGTGPERLFF. The covered CDR3 bases are TGTGCCAGCAGCCTCGGGACAGGGCCCGAAAGATTATTT.

In its sample, this clone was seen a few times. These gene names are mouse names. Read sequence stops 1 residue before the CDR3 end, and the germline J gene provides the missing end. This chain links TRBV16 with TRBJ2-2, with no clear D. Germline CDR1 is SGHSA and CDR2 is FRNQAP. CDR3 length equals 14 residues. Trimming removed 1 base from V and 1 base from J, with 4 bases in between. The CDR3 reads CASSLGGNTGQLYF. CDR3 bases read: TGTGCAAGCAGCTTAGGGGGAAACACCGGGCAGCTCTAC.

As regards this clone: Mouse germline and gene names are used. The read is 1 residue too short to cover the CDR3 end, so that end is filled in from the germline J gene. The rearrangement uses TRBV13-3 and TRBJ2-3, with D perhaps TRBD1 (6 bases). The germline V and J ends were trimmed by 1 base and 1 base, with 13 bases remaining between them. The length of the CDR3 is 16 residues. Germline V gives CDR1 NNHDY, CDR2 SYVADS. The DNA read from the CDR3 is TGTGCCAGCAGTGATCGGGGAGAGGGGGGTGCAGAAACGCTGTAT. Protein: CASSDRGEGGAETLY. The whole CDR3 sequence is CASSDRGEGGAETLYF.

On this clone itself: Gene names refer to mouse genes. The CDR3 is cut off 1 residue early in the read; its end comes from the germline J gene. The gene calls are TRBV16 and TRBJ1-1; D perhaps matches TRBD1 (5 bases). Looked up from germline, CDR1 is SGHSA and CDR2 is FRNQAP. This CDR3 comprises 11 residues. V shed 3 bases and J shed 7 bases, with 6 bases lying between them. CDR3 DNA (partial): TGTGCAAGCAGCTTGGGGGGAGAAGTCTTC. Its protein is CASSLGGEVF. The full CDR3 protein is CASSLGGEVFF.

As regards this clone: These gene names are mouse names. The read ends 1 residue shy of where the CDR3 ends; the end is completed using the germline J gene. The rearrangement links TRBV31 to TRBJ2-1; D might be TRBD2 (7 bases). Germline lookup yields CDR1 GKSSPN and CDR2 SITVG. The CDR3 sequence is 15 residues long. The germline V and J ends were trimmed by 0 bases and 1 base, with 10 bases remaining between them. The covered CDR3 bases are TGTGCCTGGAGTCTCCTGGGGGCCAACTATGCTGAGCAGTTC. Amino acid sequence: CAWSLLGANYAEQF. The complete CDR3 reads CAWSLLGANYAEQFF.

Details on this clone: Here the gene names and germline are mouse. Read sequence stops 1 residue before the CDR3 end, and the germline J gene provides the missing end. The V gene is TRBV15, the J gene TRBJ2-5; 9 nucleotides agree with TRBD1. After removal of 1 base from V and 5 bases from J, the junction contained 1 base not matched to a gene. CDR3 length: 14 residues. The germline gives CDR1 SGHND, CDR2 FRSKSL. The DNA read from the CDR3 is TGTGCCAGCAGTTTAGACAGGGGGCGAGACACCCAGTAC. This translates into CASSLDRGRDTQY. The whole CDR3 reads CASSLDRGRDTQYF.

This clone has a handful of counts. Each gene name is a mouse one. CDR3 loop: CASSRRAPSGNTLYF. Partial CDR3 DNA: TGTGCTAGCAGTCGTCGGGCCCCTTCTGGAAATACGCTCTAT. The V call is TRBV17, the J call TRBJ1-3, with unresolved D. Coverage ceases 1 residue before the CDR3 finishes, and the germline J gene fills in the end. The CDR3 is 15 amino acids. The germline V and J ends were trimmed by 5 bases and 0 bases, with 11 bases remaining between them. Germline CDR1 and CDR2: MNHDT and YYDKIL.

As concerns this clone: Germline and genes: mouse. Read sequence stops 1 residue before the CDR3 end, and the germline J gene provides the missing end. Other DNA sequences in this specimen translate into the identical CDR3. The rearrangement links TRBV31 to TRBJ2-7; D is unclear. Germline V lookup: CDR1 GKSSPN, CDR2 SITVG. V gave up 0 bases and J gave up 7 bases, with 4 bases separating them. This CDR3 comprises 10 residues. CDR3: CAWSLGEQYF. The CDR3 DNA, read in part, is TGTGCCTGGAGTCTAGGGGAACAGTAC.

In regard to this clone: Mouse gene names apply. The CDR3 goes on 1 residue after the read ends, and that part is filled in from the germline J gene. J is TRBJ1-1 and V is TRBV3; no reliable D call. This CDR3 comprises 14 residues. Deletions cut 2 bases from V and 0 bases from J, with 7 bases between. Per the germline V gene, CDR1 is SNHLY and CDR2 is FYNGKV (reference sequence). CDR3 sequence reads: CASSLRQTNTEVFF. The covered CDR3 bases are TGTGCCAGCAGCTTACGGCAGACAAACACAGAAGTCTTC.

As for this clone: Germline and genes: mouse. The read ends 1 residue before the CDR3 terminus; that terminus is restored from the germline J gene. The V gene is TRBV2, the J gene TRBJ2-2; 11 bases agree with TRBD1. The junction had 3 bases not matched to a gene; V was cut back by 5 bases and J by 7 bases. The CDR3 is made up of 14 amino acids. CDR1 and CDR2 (germline): LGHNA, YSYQKL. CDR3 DNA, as far as it was read: TGTGCCAGCAGCTCGGGACAGGGGGGCGGGCAGCTCTAC. This translates into CASSSGQGGGQLY. The CDR3 reads in full as CASSSGQGGGQLYF.

Concerning this clone: Any gene name here is a mouse gene name. The CDR3 end falls 1 residue outside the read, so it is completed with the germline J gene. The genes are TRBV12-1 and TRBJ2-1; 12 nucleotides align to TRBD2. From germline, CDR1 is SGHSN and CDR2 HYEKVE. The CDR3 has 15 residues. Trimming took 4 bases from V and 6 from J; bases not matched to a gene: 6. CDR3 loop: CASSLTGGARAEQFF. Incomplete CDR3 DNA: TGTGCCAGCTCCCTGACTGGGGGGGCGCGTGCTGAGCAGTTC.

To note about this clone: Gene names and germline refer to mouse. The read ends 1 residue early relative to the CDR3; the germline J gene fills the gap. The V and J genes are TRBV14 and TRBJ1-1; a weak D match, TRBD1 (6 bases). This CDR3 contains 13 residues. CDR1 is SGHDT, CDR2 FRDEAV, per germline. With 6 bases removed from V and 4 bases from J, the gap between germline ends came to 13 bases. This CDR3 is CASISGGGTEVFF. The sequenced CDR3 bases are TGTGCCAGCATCTCGGGGGGCGGCACAGAAGTCTTC. Complete variable domain (other parts from reference TRBV14 and TRBJ1-1): EAGVTQSPRYAVLQEGQAVSFWCDPISGHDTLYWYQQPRDQGPQLLVYFRDEAVIDNSQLPSDRFSAVRPKGTNSTLKIQSAKQGDTATYLCASISGGGTEVFFGKGTRLTVV.

This clone was seen more than once but under ten times. Genes here carry mouse names. The read ends 1 residue before the CDR3 terminus; that terminus is restored from the germline J gene. V is TRBV5 and J is TRBJ1-1, with 9 bases that match TRBD1. There are 13 residues in the CDR3. V lost 5 bases and J lost 8; bases outside the gene matches: 6. Germline V gene lookup returns CDR1 LGHNA and CDR2 YNLKQL (reference sequence). The CDR3 loop is CASSSRDRDEVFF. CDR3 bases read: TGTGCCAGCAGCTCCCGGGACAGGGATGAAGTCTTC.

With regard to this clone: Gene and germline names: mouse. The sequence runs out 1 residue before the end of the CDR3; the remainder is reconstructed from the germline J gene. The chain combines TRBV12-1 with TRBJ1-2, with a possible D match to TRBD1 (6 bases). The CDR3 has 14 residues. Trimming removed 0 bases from V and 0 bases from J, with 7 bases in between. From germline, CDR1 is SGHSN and CDR2 HYEKVE. The covered CDR3 bases are TGTGCCAGCTCTCTCGGGACAACAAACTCCGACTACACC. This translates into CASSLGTTNSDYT. The full CDR3 protein reads CASSLGTTNSDYTF.